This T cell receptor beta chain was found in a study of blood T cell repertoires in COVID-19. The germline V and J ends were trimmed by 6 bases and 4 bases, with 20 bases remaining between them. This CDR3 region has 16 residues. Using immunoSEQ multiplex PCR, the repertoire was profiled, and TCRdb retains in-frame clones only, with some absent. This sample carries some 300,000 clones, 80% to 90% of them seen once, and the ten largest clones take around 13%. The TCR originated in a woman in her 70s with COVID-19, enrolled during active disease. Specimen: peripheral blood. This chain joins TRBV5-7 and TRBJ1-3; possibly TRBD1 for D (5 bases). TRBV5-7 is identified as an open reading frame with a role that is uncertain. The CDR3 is CASTFLRGLLGNTIYF. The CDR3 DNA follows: TGTGCCAGCACATTTCTGCGGGGGTTGTTAGGAAACACCATATATTTT.